The 22 T cell receptor beta chains listed next were all sequenced from one sample in a study of prognosis after radiotherapy for stage I lung cancer. Starting from genomic DNA, TCR beta CDR3 was amplified through two-round multiplex PCR. Every TRBV and TRBJ gene had its own specific primer in first-round PCR. TCRdb re-called the multiplex PCR reads with MiXCR, one entry per CDR3 protein. The sample consists of about 8,500 distinct CDR3 sequences, 62% of them appearing once. The sample was PBMCs, taken before or after stereotactic body radiation therapy (not recorded which). The receptors were gathered from a donor of 50 years or more with non-small cell lung cancer.

This clonotype is judged medium-sized. The chain has TRBV20-1 and TRBJ2-5, with 7 bases aligning to TRBD2. The CDR3 extends over 12 amino acids. CDR1 is DFQATT, CDR2 SNEGSKA, per germline (reference sequence). V was pared by 3 bases and J by 5 bases, with 3 bases of the junction left unmatched. The CDR3 sequence is CSASWEGETQYF. The CDR3 DNA sequence: TGCAGTGCTAGTTGGGAGGGCGAGACCCAGTACTTC.

J is TRBJ2-3 and V is TRBV7-2; 10 bases line up with TRBD1. Germline assignment: CDR1 SGHTA and CDR2 FQGNSA. The CDR3 is made up of 13 amino acids. The V gene end was trimmed by 5 bases and the J gene end by 6 bases; junction bases not matched to a gene: 2. This chain's CDR3 is CASSRQGADTQYF. The DNA for the CDR3 is TGTGCCAGCAGCCGACAGGGGGCGGATACGCAGTATTTT.

This clonotype is labeled as medium-sized. V gene TRBV29-1 combines with J gene TRBJ1-2; 8 nucleotides agree with TRBD1. The trim removed 8 bases at V and 7 bases at J, leaving 15 bases unmatched. This CDR3 has 14 residues. The germline CDR1 and CDR2 sequences are SQVTM and ANQGSEA. The CDR3 DNA reads TGCAGCACGGGCCAGGGGGCGAATCGGCGTGGCTACACCTTC. It codes for CSTGQGANRRGYTF.

The V call is TRBV15, the J call TRBJ1-1; perhaps TRBD1 as D (6 bases). The CDR3 consists of 15 residues. Germline-derived CDR1 and CDR2 are LNHNV and YYDKDF (reference sequence). The ends were cut back, 0 bases at V and 1 base at J, with 9 bases in the middle. The chain's CDR3 is CATSRDPGQNTEAFF. The CDR3 DNA sequence: TGTGCCACCAGCAGAGATCCGGGACAGAACACTGAAGCTTTCTTT.

The rearrangement uses TRBV12-5 and TRBJ2-7, with 9 bases aligning to TRBD1. V shed 6 bases, J shed 0 bases, and the junction held 9 bases outside the gene matches. CDR3 length: 16 amino acids. Germline loops: CDR1 LGHNT, CDR2 FRNRAP. CDR3 in amino acids: CASGRPGTGLSYEQYF. In nucleotides, the CDR3 is TGTGCTAGTGGACGACCCGGGACAGGGCTCTCCTACGAGCAGTACTTC. Looking up the rest from reference TRBV12-5 and TRBJ2-7 gives the full variable domain: DARVTQTPRHKVTEMGQEVTMRCQPILGHNTVFWYRQTMMQGLELLAYFRNRAPLDDSGMPKDRFSAEMPDATLATLKIQPSEPRDSAVYFCASGRPGTGLSYEQYFGPGTRLTVT.

Turning to this clonotype: Relative to the germline gene, one junction end is altered; a read error may explain this. The rearrangement uses TRBV5-1 and TRBJ2-1; D uncertain. Per the germline V gene, CDR1 is SGHRS and CDR2 is YFSETQ. The CDR3 runs 13 residues. CDR3 nucleotides: TGCGCCAGCAGCAGAGAGTGGGGTAATGAGCGGTTCTTC. It is translated as CASSREWGNERFF. The full variable domain, completed using reference TRBV5-1 and TRBJ2-1, is KAGVTQTPRYLIKTRGQQVTLSCSPISGHRSVSWYQQTPGQGLQFLFEYFSETQRNKGNFPGRFSGRQFSNSRSEMNVSTLELGDSALYLCASSREWGNERFFGPGTRLTVL.

On this clonotype itself: It differs at one base from a far larger clone, so likely a read error. The chain combines TRBV6-2 or TRBV6-3 with TRBJ2-4, with 14 bases matching TRBD2. The better agreement between TRBJ2-1 and the DNA end casts doubt on the J call. The CDR3 covers 18 residues. Germline V lookup: CDR1 MNHEY, CDR2 SVGEGT. The CDR3 DNA is TGTGCCAGCAGTGTGGGGACTAGCGGGAGCCCAGCCTACAATGATCAGTTCTTC. Its protein is CASSVGTSGSPAYNDQFF.

V and J are TRBV6-2 or TRBV6-3 and TRBJ2-7, with 7 bases identical to TRBD1. CDR3 length: 13 amino acids. After removal of 3 bases from V and 8 bases from J, the junction contained 7 bases not matched to a gene. CDR1 is MNHEY and CDR2 is SVGEGT in the germline V gene. CDR3 loop: CASSYRPGQKQYF. In nucleotides, the CDR3 is TGTGCCAGCAGTTATAGGCCGGGACAGAAGCAGTACTTC.

Concerning this clonotype: One end of the junction is discordant with germline, which a read error may explain. V is TRBV25-1 and J is TRBJ1-1; the D gene is possibly TRBD1 (6 bases). This CDR3 comprises 14 residues. Germline V lookup: CDR1 MGHDK, CDR2 SYGVNS. CDR3 in DNA: TGTTCCAGCAGTGAGGGGGGCATGAACGCTGAAGCTTTCTTT. Its translation is CSSSEGGMNAEAFF.

This clonotype is deemed medium-sized. The chain uses TRBV24-1 and TRBJ2-1; tentative D call: TRBD1 (6 bases). The CDR3 length is 16 residues. V gave up 0 bases and J gave up 1 base, with 9 bases separating them. Germline assignment: CDR1 KGHDR and CDR2 SFDVKD. CDR3: CATSDLLRGSYNEQFF. The DNA for the CDR3 is TGTGCCACCAGTGATTTGCTCAGGGGTTCCTACAATGAGCAGTTCTTC.

The V gene is TRBV6-8, the J gene TRBJ2-1; 7 nucleotides agree with TRBD2. Germline V gives CDR1 MNHGY, CDR2 SAAAGT. This CDR3 is built from 13 residues. CDR3 bases: TGTGAAGGACGGACTAGTAACGTCCATGAGCAGTTCTTC. Its translation: CEGRTSNVHEQFF.

This clonotype appeared many times. The chain recombines TRBV4-1 with TRBJ2-1; 7 positions match TRBD2. The length of the CDR3 is 17 residues. V trimming: 1 base; J trimming: 7 bases; junction bases outside the gene matches: 13. Per the germline V gene, CDR1 is MGHRA and CDR2 is YSYEKL. CDR3 region: CASSQGMAGVFRNEQFF. CDR3 sequence (DNA): TGCGCCAGCAGCCAAGGGATGGCGGGAGTGTTTCGGAATGAGCAGTTCTTC.

The V and J genes are TRBV7-9 and TRBJ1-4; D remains ambiguous. V was pared by 1 base and J by 5 bases, with 5 bases between. CDR3 length: 13 residues. The germline CDR1 and CDR2 sequences are SEHNR and FQNEAQ (reference sequence). CDR3: CASSLGWNEKLFF. The CDR3 region has the DNA TGTGCCAGCAGCTTAGGGTGGAATGAAAAACTGTTTTTT.

A single count supports this clonotype. CDR3 loop: CASSLRDSDTGELFF. The CDR3 DNA sequence: TGCGCCAGCAGCCTCCGGGACAGCGACACCGGGGAGCTGTTTTTT. This chain joins TRBV5-1 and TRBJ2-2; 7 nucleotides align to TRBD1. The CDR3 is 15 residues long. With V trimmed by 4 bases and J by 3 bases, 6 bases remained unmatched. Germline assignment: CDR1 SGHRS and CDR2 YFSETQ.

The chain combines TRBV6-1 with TRBJ1-1, with D hard to call. Looked up from germline, CDR1 is MNHNS and CDR2 is SASEGT. Trimming stripped 3 bases from V and 5 bases from J, with 7 bases between. The CDR3 is 12 residues long. The DNA for the CDR3 is TGTGCCAGCAGTGACTGGGATACTGAAGCTTTCTTT. It specifies CASSDWDTEAFF.

This clonotype was counted once. The J gene is TRBJ2-7, the V gene TRBV20-1; perhaps TRBD2 as D (7 bases). This CDR3 is built from 14 residues. Deletions cut 3 bases from V and 7 bases from J, with 19 bases between. Germline CDR1 and CDR2: DFQATT and SNEGSKA (reference sequence). The CDR3 protein is CSASLITGRGEQYF. CDR3 DNA sequence: TGCAGTGCTAGTTTGATCACAGGGAGGGGAGAGCAGTACTTC.

This clonotype is classed as medium-sized. This chain links TRBV3-1 with TRBJ1-2; D unclear. Germline-derived CDR1 and CDR2 are LGHDT and YNNKEL (reference sequence). V was cut by 3 bases and J by 6 bases, with 8 bases left in between. The CDR3 is made up of 12 amino acids. CDR3 protein: CASSQTGDGYTF. For the CDR3, the DNA is TGTGCCAGCAGCCAGACTGGGGATGGCTACACCTTC.

By proportion, this clonotype is large. The chain recombines TRBV12-3 or TRBV12-4 with TRBJ2-2; D ambiguous. The CDR3 length is 15 residues. Trimming cost V 8 bases and J 4 bases, with 17 bases left between them. In DNA form, the CDR3 reads TGTGCCAGCGGGCGCCTCGGAGCTTTCACCGGGGAGCTGTTTTTT. It is translated as CASGRLGAFTGELFF.

The rearrangement joins TRBV7-9 to TRBJ2-7; D ambiguous. V lost 5 bases, J lost 0 bases, and 2 bases lay in between. Per the germline V gene, CDR1 is SEHNR and CDR2 is FQNEAQ (reference sequence). This CDR3 spans 11 amino acids. The CDR3 DNA sequence: TGTGCCAGCAGCGCCTCCTACGAGCAGTACTTC. As protein: CASSASYEQYF.

This clonotype was found many times. The J gene is TRBJ1-3, the V gene TRBV18, with no clear D. Trimming removed 6 bases at V and 2 bases at J, with 20 bases between. Germline loops: CDR1 KGHSH, CDR2 LQKENI. This CDR3 contains 17 residues. The CDR3 here is CASSPRRGEIPGNTIYF. The CDR3 DNA reads TGTGCCAGCTCCCCCCGACGGGGTGAGATTCCTGGAAACACCATATATTTT.

This clonotype is deemed medium-sized (0.01 to 0.1%). V is TRBV3-1 and J is TRBJ1-1; D is uncertain. The CDR3 runs to 12 residues. CDR1 and CDR2 from the germline V gene are LGHDT and YNNKEL (reference sequence). The germline V and J ends were trimmed by 3 bases and 6 bases, with 8 bases remaining between them. The CDR3 nucleotides are TGTGCCAGCAGCCAGGGGTTGGCTGAAGCTTTCTTT. Residues: CASSQGLAEAFF.

In its sample, this clonotype was seen many times. The genes are TRBV7-2 and TRBJ2-5; no firm D call. With 1 base removed from V and 1 base from J, the gap between germline ends came to 7 bases. Germline V gives CDR1 SGHTA, CDR2 FQGNSA. The CDR3 is 14 residues long. In DNA form, the CDR3 reads TGTGCCAGCAGCTTAGTCGGAGTCCAAGAGACCCAGTACTTC. Protein: CASSLVGVQETQYF. The whole variable domain, remainder taken from reference TRBV7-2 and TRBJ2-5, is GAGVSQSPSNKVTEKGKDVELRCDPISGHTALYWYRQSLGQGLEFLIYFQGNSAPDKSGLPSDRFSAERTGGSVSTLTIQRTQQEDSAVYLCASSLVGVQETQYFGPGTRLLVL.